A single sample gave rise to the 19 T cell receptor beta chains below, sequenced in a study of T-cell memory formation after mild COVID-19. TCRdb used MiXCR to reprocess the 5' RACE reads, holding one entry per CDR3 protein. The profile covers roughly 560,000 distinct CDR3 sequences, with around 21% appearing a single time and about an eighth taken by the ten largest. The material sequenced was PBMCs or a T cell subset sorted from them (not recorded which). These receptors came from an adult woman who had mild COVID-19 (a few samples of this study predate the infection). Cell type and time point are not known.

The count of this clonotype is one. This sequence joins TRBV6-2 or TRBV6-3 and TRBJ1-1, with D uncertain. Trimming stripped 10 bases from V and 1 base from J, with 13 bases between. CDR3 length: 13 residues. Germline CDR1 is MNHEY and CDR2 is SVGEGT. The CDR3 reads CATGLDGNTEAFF. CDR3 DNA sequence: TGTGCCACCGGCTTGGACGGGAACACTGAAGCTTTCTTT.

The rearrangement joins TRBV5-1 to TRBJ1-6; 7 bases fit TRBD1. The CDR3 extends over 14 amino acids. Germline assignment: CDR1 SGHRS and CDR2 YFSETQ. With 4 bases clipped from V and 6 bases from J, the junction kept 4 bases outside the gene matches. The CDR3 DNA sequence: TGCGCCAGCAGCGAGGGACAGAGTAATTCACCCCTCCACTTT. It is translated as CASSEGQSNSPLHF.

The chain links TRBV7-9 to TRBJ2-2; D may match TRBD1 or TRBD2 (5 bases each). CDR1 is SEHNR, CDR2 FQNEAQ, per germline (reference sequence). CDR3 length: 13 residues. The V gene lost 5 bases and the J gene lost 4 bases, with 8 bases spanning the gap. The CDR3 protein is CASSRDLTGELFF. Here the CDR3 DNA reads TGTGCCAGCAGCCGGGACCTCACCGGGGAGCTGTTTTTT.

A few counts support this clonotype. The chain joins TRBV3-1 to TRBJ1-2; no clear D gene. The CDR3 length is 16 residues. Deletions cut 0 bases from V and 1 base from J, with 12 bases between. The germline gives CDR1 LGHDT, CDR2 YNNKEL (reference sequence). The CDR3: CASSQEGLLLNYGYTF. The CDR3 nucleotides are TGTGCCAGCAGCCAAGAAGGTCTACTCCTTAACTATGGCTACACCTTC. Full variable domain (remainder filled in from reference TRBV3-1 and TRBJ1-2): DTAVSQTPKYLVTQMGNDKSIKCEQNLGHDTMYWYKQDSKKFLKIMFSYNNKELIINETVPNRFSPKSPDKAHLNLHINSLELGDSAVYFCASSQEGLLLNYGYTFGSGTRLTVV.

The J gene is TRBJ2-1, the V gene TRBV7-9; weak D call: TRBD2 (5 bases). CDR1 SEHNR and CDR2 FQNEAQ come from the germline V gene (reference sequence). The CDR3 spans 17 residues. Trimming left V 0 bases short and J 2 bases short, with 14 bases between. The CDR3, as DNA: TGTGCCAGCAGCTTAGCGCTGTCTAGCAACACCTACAATGAGCAGTTCTTC. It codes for CASSLALSSNTYNEQFF.

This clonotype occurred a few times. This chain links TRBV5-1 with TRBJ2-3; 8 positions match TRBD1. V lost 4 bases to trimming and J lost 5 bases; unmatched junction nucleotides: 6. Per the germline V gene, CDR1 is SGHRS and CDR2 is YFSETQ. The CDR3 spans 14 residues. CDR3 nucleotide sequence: TGCGCCAGCAGCACCGGACAGGGAGGAGATACGCAGTATTTT. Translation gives CASSTGQGGDTQYF.

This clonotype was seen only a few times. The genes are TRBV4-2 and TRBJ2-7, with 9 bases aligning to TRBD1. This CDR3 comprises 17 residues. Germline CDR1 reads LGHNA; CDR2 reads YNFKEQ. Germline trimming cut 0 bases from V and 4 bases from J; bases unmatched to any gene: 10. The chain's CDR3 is CASSQDYRGHSPYEQYF. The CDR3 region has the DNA TGTGCCAGCAGCCAAGATTACAGGGGGCATTCCCCTTACGAGCAGTACTTC.

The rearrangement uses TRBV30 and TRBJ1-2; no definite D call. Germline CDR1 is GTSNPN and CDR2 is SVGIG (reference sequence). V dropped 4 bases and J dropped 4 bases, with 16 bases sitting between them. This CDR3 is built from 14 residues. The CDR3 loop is CAWTPPGRFYGYTF. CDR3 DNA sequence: TGTGCCTGGACCCCTCCGGGGAGGTTCTATGGCTACACCTTC.

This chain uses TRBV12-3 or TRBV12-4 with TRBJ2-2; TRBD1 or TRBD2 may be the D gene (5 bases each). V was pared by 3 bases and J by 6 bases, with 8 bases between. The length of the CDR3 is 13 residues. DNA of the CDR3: TGTGCCAGCAGTTTGGGGGACGCCGGGGAGCTGTTTTTT. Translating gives CASSLGDAGELFF.

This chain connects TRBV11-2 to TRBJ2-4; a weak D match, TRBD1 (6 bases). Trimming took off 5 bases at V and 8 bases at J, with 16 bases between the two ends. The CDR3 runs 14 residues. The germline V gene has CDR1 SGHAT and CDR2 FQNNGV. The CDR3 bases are TGTGCCAGCAGCCGTGTCTACAGGGATGACATTCAGTACTTC. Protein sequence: CASSRVYRDDIQYF.

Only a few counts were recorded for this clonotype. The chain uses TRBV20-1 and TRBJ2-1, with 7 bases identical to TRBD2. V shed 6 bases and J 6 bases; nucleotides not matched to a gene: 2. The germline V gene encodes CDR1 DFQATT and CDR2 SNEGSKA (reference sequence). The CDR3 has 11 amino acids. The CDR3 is CSALAVNEQFF. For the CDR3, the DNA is TGCAGTGCCCTAGCGGTCAATGAGCAGTTCTTC.

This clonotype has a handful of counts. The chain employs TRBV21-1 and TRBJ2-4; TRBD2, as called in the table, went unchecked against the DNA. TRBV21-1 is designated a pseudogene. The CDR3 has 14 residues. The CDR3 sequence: CASPLLTGTRLVYF. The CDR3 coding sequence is TGTGCCAGCCCCCTCCTTACCGGTACACGGCTCGTGTACTTC.

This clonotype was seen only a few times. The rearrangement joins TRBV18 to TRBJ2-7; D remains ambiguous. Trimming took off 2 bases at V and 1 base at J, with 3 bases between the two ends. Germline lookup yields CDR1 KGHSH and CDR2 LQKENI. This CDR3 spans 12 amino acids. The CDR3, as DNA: TGTGCCAGCTCACCAGAGTCCTACGAGCAGTACTTC. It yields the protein CASSPESYEQYF.

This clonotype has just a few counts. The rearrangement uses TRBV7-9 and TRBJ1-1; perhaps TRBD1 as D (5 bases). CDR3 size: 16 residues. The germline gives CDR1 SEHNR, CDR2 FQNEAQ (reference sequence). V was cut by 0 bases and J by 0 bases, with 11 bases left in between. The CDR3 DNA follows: TGTGCCAGCAGCTTAGCGCAGGGTTGGATGAACACTGAAGCTTTCTTT. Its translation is CASSLAQGWMNTEAFF.

The CDR3 DNA sequence: TGTGCCAGCAGTCCTAGGGGACATCCGAGACCAAATGAAAAACTGTTTTTT. Its protein is CASSPRGHPRPNEKLFF. V usage is TRBV6-5 and J usage is TRBJ1-4, with D possibly matching TRBD1 (6 bases). CDR3 size: 17 residues. CDR1 and CDR2 (germline): MNHEY, SVGAGI. V was shortened by 5 bases and J by 5 bases, with 21 bases between the two germline ends.

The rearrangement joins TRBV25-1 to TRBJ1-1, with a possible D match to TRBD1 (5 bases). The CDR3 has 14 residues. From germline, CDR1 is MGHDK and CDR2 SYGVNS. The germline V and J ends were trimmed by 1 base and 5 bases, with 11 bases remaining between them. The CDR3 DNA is TGTGCCAGCAGTGAATGGGGGGAGATGACTGAAGCTTTCTTT. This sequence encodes CASSEWGEMTEAFF.

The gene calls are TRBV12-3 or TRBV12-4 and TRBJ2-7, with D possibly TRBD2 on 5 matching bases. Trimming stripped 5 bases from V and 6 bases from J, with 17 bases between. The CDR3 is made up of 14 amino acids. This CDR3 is CASSGGFPNSEQYF. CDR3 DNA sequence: TGTGCCAGCAGTGGCGGGTTCCCAAATTCCGAGCAGTACTTC.

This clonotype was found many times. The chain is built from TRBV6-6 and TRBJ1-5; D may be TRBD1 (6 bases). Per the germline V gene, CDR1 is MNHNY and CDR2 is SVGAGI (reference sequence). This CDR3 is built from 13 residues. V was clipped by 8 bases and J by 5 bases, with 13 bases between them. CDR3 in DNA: TGTGCCAGCGACCCAACAGGGCATCAGCCCCAGCATTTT. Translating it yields CASDPTGHQPQHF.

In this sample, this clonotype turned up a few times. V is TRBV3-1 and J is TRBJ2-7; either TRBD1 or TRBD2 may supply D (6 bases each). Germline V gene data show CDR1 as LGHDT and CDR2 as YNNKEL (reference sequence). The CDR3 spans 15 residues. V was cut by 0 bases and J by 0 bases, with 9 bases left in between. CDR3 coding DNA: TGTGCCAGCAGCCAAGAGCGGGGACACTCCTACGAGCAGTACTTC. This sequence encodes CASSQERGHSYEQYF.